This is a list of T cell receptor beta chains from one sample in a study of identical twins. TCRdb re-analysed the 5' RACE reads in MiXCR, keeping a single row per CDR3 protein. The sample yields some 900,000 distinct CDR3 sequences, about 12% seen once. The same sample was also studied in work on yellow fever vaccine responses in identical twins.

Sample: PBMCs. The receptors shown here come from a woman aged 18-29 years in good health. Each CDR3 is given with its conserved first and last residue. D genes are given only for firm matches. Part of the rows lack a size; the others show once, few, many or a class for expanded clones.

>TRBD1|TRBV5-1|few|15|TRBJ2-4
CASSFRTGEGNIQYF
TGCGCCAGCAGCTTTCGGACAGGGGAGGGAAACATTCAGTACTTC
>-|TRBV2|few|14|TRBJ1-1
CASSGKQGNTEAFF
TGTGCCAGCAGTGGTAAACAGGGTAACACTGAAGCTTTCTTT
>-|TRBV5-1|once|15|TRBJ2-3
CASSPAGDSTDTQYF
TGCGCCAGCAGCCCCGCAGGGGATAGCACAGATACGCAGTATTTT
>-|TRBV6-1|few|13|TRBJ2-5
CASSGGLMETQYF
TGTGCCAGCAGTGGGGGCCTGATGGAGACCCAGTACTTC
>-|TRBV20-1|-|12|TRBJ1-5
CSGGLSNQPQHF
TGCAGTGGGGGGCTTAGCAATCAGCCCCAGCATTTT
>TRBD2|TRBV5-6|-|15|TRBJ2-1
CASRGGTSGWNEQFF
TGTGCCAGCAGAGGCGGGACTAGCGGGTGGAATGAGCAGTTCTTC
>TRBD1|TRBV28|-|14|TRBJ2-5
CASRNRGSGETQYF
TGTGCCAGCAGAAACAGGGGAAGCGGAGAGACCCAGTACTTC
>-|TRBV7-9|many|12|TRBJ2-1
CASSLGLSEQFF
TGTGCCAGCAGCTTAGGTCTTAGTGAGCAGTTCTTC
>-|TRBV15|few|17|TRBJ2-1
CATSRDAGAPWDNEQFF
TGTGCCACCAGCAGAGACGCAGGAGCCCCTTGGGACAATGAGCAGTTCTTC
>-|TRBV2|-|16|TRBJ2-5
CASSESEGVSQETQYF
TGTGCCAGCAGTGAATCGGAGGGAGTGAGCCAAGAGACCCAGTACTTC
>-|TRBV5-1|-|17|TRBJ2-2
CASSPTGGQVITGELFF
TGCGCCAGCAGCCCCACGGGGGGACAGGTGATCACCGGGGAGCTGTTTTTT
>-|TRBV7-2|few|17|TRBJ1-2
CASSLGGSPLQSYGYTF
TGTGCCAGCAGCTTAGGCGGCTCACCTCTACAATCGTATGGCTACACCTTC
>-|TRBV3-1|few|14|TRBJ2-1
CASSQGRLVNEQFF
TGTGCCAGCAGCCAAGGCAGGCTGGTCAATGAGCAGTTCTTC
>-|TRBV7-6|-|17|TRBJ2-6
CASSLAHGDSGANVLTF
TGTGCCAGCAGCTTAGCGCACGGGGACTCTGGGGCCAACGTCCTGACTTTC
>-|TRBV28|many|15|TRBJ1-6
CASSLSRFRDSPLHF
TGTGCCAGCAGTTTATCGAGGTTTCGGGATTCACCCCTCCACTTT
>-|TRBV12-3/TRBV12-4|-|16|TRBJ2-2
CASSFALPMNTGELFF
TGTGCCAGCAGTTTTGCACTCCCTATGAACACCGGGGAGCTGTTTTTT
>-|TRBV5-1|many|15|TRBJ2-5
CASSRESRAAETQYF
TGCGCCAGCAGCCGGGAGAGCAGGGCGGCAGAGACCCAGTACTTC
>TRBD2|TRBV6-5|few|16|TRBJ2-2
CASSYLVGGAVGELFF
TGTGCCAGCAGTTACTTGGTGGGAGGGGCGGTCGGGGAGCTGTTTTTT
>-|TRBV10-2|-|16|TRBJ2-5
CASSELVAEYQETQYF
TGCGCCAGCAGTGAATTGGTGGCAGAGTACCAAGAGACCCAGTACTTC
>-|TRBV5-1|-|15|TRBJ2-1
CASSLVTPIRNEQFF
TGCGCCAGCAGCTTGGTCACACCTATAAGGAATGAGCAGTTCTTC
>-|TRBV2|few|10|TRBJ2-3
CASSEAREYF
TGTGCCAGCAGTGAAGCTAGGGAGTATTTT
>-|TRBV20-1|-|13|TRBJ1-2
CSARDTLNYGYTF
TGCAGTGCTAGAGATACCCTGAACTATGGCTACACCTTC
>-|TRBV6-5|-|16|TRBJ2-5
CASSYSYTAGQETQYF
TGTGCCAGCAGTTACTCGTACACGGCGGGGCAAGAGACCCAGTACTTC
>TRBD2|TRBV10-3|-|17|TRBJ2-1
CAISDVGAGVKGNEQFF
TGTGCCATCAGTGACGTGGGAGCGGGAGTTAAGGGCAATGAGCAGTTCTTC
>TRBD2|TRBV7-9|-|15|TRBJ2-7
CASSYTGTSNYEQYF
TGTGCCAGCAGCTACACCGGGACTAGCAACTACGAGCAGTACTTC
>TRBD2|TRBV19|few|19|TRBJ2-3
CASSIGPPALAGVTDTQYF
TGTGCCAGTAGTATAGGCCCCCCCGCTCTAGCGGGAGTCACAGATACGCAGTATTTT
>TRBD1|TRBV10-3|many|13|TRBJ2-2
CATRQGEAGELFF
TGTGCCACACGACAGGGGGAAGCCGGGGAGCTGTTTTTT
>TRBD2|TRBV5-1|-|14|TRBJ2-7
CASSRTSGTDEQYF
TGCGCCAGCAGCCGGACTAGCGGGACAGACGAGCAGTACTTC
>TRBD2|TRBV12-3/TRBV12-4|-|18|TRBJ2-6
CASWKGLAGVTGANVLTF
TGTGCCAGCTGGAAAGGGCTAGCGGGAGTCACTGGGGCCAACGTCCTGACTTTC
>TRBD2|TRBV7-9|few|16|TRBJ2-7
CASSTWTSGRAYEQYF
TGTGCCAGCAGCACCTGGACTAGCGGGAGGGCCTACGAGCAGTACTTC
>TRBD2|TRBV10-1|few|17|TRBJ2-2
CASSGTSSGVNTGELFF
TGCGCCAGCAGTGGAACTTCTAGCGGGGTAAACACCGGGGAGCTGTTTTTT
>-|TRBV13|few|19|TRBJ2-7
CASSLRLGGDGQDAYEQYF
TGTGCCAGCAGCTTAAGGTTAGGCGGGGATGGACAGGACGCCTACGAGCAGTACTTC
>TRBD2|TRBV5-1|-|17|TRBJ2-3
CASSYRLAGPSTDTQYF
TGCGCCAGCAGCTACCGACTAGCGGGGCCGAGCACAGATACGCAGTATTTT
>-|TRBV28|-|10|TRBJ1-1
CASRQVRAFF
TGTGCCAGCAGACAAGTGCGGGCTTTCTTT
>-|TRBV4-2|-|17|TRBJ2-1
CASSQDTSKFSYNEQFF
TGTGCCAGCAGCCAGGATACTAGCAAGTTCTCCTACAATGAGCAGTTCTTC
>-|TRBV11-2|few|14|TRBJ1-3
CASSTDGAVNTIYF
TGTGCCAGCAGCACCGACGGGGCTGTGAATACCATATATTTT
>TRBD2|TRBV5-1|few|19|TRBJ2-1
CASSWSTSGRDSSYNEQFF
TGCGCCAGCAGCTGGTCTACTAGCGGGAGGGACAGCTCCTACAATGAGCAGTTCTTC
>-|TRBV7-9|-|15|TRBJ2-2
CASSLQGVYTGELFF
TGTGCCAGCAGCTTACAGGGAGTGTACACCGGGGAGCTGTTTTTT
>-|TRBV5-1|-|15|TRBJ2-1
CASSLGTGSYNEHFF
TGCGCCAGCAGCCTTGGGACTGGTTCCTACAATGAGCACTTCTTC
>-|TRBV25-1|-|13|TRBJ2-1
CASSELGGREQFF
TGTGCCAGCAGTGAATTGGGAGGCCGCGAGCAGTTCTTC
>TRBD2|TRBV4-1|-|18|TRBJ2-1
CASSPGLAGGSTYNEQFF
TGCGCCAGCAGCCCAGGACTAGCGGGGGGTTCCACCTACAATGAGCAGTTCTTC
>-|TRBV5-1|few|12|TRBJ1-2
CASSAGNYGYTF
TGCGCCAGCAGCGCGGGTAACTATGGCTACACCTTC
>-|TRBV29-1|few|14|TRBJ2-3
CSVLPGLHTDTQYF
TGCAGCGTTCTGCCGGGACTTCACACAGATACGCAGTATTTT
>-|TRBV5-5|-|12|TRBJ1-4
CASSLTDEKLFF
TGTGCCAGCAGCTTAACGGATGAAAAACTGTTTTTT
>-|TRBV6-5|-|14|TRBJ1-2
CASSYSPQGVGYTF
TGTGCCAGCAGTTACTCCCCGCAGGGAGTAGGCTACACCTTC
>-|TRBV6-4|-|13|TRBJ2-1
CASSGDLHNEQFF
TGTGCCAGCAGTGGTGACCTCCACAATGAGCAGTTCTTC
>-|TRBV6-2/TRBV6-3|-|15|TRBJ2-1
CASSYNPPRHLEQFF
TGTGCCAGCAGTTACAACCCACCCCGTCATCTTGAGCAGTTCTTC